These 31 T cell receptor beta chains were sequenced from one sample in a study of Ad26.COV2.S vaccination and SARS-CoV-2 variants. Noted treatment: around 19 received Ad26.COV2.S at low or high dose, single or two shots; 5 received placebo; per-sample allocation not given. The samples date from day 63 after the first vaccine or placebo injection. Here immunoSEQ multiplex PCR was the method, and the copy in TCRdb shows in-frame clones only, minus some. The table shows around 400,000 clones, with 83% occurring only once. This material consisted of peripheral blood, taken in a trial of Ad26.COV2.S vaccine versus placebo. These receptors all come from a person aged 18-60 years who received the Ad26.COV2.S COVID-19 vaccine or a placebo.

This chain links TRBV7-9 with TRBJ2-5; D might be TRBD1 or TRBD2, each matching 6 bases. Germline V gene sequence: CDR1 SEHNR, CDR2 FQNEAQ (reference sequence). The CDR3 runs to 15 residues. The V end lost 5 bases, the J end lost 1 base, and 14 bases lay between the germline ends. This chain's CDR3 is CASSLGGSGQETQYF. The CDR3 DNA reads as TGTGCCAGCAGCCTAGGGGGGAGTGGCCAAGAGACCCAGTACTTC. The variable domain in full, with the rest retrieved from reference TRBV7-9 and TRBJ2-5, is DTGVSQNPRHKITKRGQNVTFRCDPISEHNRLYWYRQTLGQGPEFLTYFQNEAQLEKSRLLSDRFSAERPKGSFSTLEIQRTEQGDSAMYLCASSLGGSGQETQYFGPGTRLLVL.

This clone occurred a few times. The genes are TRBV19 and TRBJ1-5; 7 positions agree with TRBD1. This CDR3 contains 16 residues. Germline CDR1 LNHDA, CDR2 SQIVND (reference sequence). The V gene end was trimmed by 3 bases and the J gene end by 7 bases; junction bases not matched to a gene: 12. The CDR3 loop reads CASSIWTGAVGQPQHF. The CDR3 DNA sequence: TGTGCCAGTAGTATTTGGACAGGAGCAGTAGGGCAGCCCCAGCATTTT.

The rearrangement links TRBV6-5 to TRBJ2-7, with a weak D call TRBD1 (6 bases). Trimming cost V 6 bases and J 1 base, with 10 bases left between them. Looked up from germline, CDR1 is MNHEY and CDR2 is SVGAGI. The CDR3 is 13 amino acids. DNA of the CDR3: TGTGCCAGCAGCCCCGACAGGTCCTACGAGCAGTACTTC. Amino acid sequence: CASSPDRSYEQYF.

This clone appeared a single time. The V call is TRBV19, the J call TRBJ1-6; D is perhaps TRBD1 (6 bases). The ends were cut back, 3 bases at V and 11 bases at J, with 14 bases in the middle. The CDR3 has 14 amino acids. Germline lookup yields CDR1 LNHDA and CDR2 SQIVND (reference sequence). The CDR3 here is CASSMGQGNPPLHF. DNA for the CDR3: TGTGCCAGTAGTATGGGGCAGGGGAATCCACCCCTCCACTTT.

The CDR3 DNA reads as TGTGCCAGCGCGCCGACAGGGGCGAGTGAGGCTGAAGCTTTCTTT. Protein: CASAPTGASEAEAFF. This chain joins TRBV4-2 and TRBJ1-1; 8 bases are shared with TRBD1. The germline gives CDR1 LGHNA, CDR2 YNFKEQ. Germline trimming cut 8 bases from V and 6 bases from J; bases unmatched to any gene: 14. CDR3 length: 15 amino acids.

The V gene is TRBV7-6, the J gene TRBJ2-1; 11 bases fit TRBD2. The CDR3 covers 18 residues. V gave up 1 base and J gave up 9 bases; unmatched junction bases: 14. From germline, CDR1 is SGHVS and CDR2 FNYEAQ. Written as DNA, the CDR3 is TGTGCCAGCAGCTTAGGGGGATTTAGCGGGAGGGCCTGGAGTGAGCAGTTCTTC. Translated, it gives CASSLGGFSGRAWSEQFF.

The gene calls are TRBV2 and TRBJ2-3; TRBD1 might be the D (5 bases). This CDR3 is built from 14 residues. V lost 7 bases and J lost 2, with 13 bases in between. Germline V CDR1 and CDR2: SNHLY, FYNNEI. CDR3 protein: CASMPGYNTDTQYF. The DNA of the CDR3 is TGTGCCAGCATGCCAGGGTATAACACAGATACGCAGTATTTT.

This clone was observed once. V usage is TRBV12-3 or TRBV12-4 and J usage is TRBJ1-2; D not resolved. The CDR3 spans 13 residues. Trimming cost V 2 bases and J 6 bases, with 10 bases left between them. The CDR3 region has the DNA TGTGCCAGCAGTTTATTGCGTGGGGATGGCTACACCTTC. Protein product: CASSLLRGDGYTF.

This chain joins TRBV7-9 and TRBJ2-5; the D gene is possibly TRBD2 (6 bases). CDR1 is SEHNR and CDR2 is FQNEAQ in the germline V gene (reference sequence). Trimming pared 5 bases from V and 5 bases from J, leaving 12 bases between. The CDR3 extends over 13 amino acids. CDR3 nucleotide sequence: TGTGCCAGCAGCCCGACTAGTGTGGAGACCCAGTACTTC. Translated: CASSPTSVETQYF.

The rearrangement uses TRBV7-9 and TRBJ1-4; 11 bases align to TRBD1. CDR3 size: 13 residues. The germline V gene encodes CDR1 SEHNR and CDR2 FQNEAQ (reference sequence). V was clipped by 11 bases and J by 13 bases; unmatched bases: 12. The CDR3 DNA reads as TGTGCCGCGGGACCCGGACAGGGGGCCGGACTGTTTTTT. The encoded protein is CAAGPGQGAGLFF.

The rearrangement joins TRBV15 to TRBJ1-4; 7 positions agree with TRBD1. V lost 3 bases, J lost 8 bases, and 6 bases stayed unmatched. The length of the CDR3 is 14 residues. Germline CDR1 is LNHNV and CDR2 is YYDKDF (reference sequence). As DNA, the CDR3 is TGTGCCACCAGCAGGACAGGGAGGTGGGAAAAACTGTTTTTT. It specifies CATSRTGRWEKLFF.

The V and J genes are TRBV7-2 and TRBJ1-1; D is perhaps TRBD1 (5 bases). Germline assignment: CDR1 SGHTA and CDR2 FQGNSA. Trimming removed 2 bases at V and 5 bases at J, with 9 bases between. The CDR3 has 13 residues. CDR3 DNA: TGTGCCAGCAGCTTACGACAGTTGACTGAAGCTTTCTTT. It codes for CASSLRQLTEAFF.

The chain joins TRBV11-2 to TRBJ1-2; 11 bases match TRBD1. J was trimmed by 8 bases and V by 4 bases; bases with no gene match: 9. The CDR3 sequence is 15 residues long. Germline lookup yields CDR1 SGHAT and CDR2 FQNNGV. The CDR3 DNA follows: TGTGCCAGCAGCTCCATGGACAGGGGGCTTCCCGGCTACACCTTC. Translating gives CASSSMDRGLPGYTF.

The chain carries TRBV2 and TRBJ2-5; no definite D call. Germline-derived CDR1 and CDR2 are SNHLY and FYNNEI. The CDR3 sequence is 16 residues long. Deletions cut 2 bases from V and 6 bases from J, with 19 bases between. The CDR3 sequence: CASSEYGRYWVKTQYF. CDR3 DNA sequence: TGTGCCAGCAGTGAATATGGACGTTACTGGGTGAAGACCCAGTACTTC.

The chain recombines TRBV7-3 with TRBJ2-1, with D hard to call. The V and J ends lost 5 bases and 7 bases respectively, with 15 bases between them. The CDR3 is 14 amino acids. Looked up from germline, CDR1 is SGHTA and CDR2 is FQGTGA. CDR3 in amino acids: CASSLGPSPNEQFF. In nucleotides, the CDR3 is TGTGCCAGCAGCCTTGGACCCAGCCCAAATGAGCAGTTCTTC.

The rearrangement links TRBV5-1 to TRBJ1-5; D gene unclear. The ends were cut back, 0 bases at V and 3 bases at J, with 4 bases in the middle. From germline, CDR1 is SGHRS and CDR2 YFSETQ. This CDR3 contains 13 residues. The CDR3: CASSLGDNQPQHF. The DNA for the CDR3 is TGCGCCAGCAGCTTGGGGGACAATCAGCCCCAGCATTTT.

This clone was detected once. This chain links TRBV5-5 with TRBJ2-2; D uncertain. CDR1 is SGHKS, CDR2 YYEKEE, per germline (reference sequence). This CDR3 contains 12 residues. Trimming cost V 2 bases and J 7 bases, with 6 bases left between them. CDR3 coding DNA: TGTGCCAGCAGCTTTCCAGTCGGGGAGCTGTTTTTT. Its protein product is CASSFPVGELFF.

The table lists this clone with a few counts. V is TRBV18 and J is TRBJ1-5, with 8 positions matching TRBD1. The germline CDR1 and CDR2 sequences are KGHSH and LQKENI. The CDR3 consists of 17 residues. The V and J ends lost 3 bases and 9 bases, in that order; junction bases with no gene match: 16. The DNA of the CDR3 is TGTGCCAGCTCACCGTTTGGTGGACAGGGTGTCCGGGGGCCCCAGCATTTT. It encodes CASSPFGGQGVRGPQHF.

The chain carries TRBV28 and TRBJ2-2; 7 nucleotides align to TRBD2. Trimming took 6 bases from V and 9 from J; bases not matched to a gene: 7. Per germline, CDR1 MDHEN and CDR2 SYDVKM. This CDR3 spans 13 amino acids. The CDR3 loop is CASRGGSGRELFF. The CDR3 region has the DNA TGTGCCAGCAGAGGTGGAAGCGGGAGGGAGCTGTTTTTT.

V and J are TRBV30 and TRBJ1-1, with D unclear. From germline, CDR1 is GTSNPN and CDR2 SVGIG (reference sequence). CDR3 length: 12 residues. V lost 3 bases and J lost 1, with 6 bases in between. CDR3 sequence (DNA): TGTGCCTGGAGCTACGGGAACACTGAAGCTTTCTTT. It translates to CAWSYGNTEAFF. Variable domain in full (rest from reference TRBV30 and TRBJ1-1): SQTIHQWPATLVQPVGSPLSLECTVEGTSNPNLYWYRQAAGRGLQLLFYSVGIGQISSEVPQNLSASRPQDRQFILSSKKLLLSDSGFYLCAWSYGNTEAFFGQGTRLTVV.

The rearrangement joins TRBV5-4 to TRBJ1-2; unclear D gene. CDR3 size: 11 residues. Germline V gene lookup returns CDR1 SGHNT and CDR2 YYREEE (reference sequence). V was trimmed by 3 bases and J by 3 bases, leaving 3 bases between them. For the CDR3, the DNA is TGTGCCAGCAGCTCCGACTATGGCTACACCTTC. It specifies CASSSDYGYTF.

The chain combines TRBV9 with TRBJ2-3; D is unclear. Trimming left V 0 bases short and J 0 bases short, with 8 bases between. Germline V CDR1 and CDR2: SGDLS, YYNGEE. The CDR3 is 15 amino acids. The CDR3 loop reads CASSVDGSSTDTQYF. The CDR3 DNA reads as TGTGCCAGCAGCGTAGACGGGTCTAGCACAGATACGCAGTATTTT.

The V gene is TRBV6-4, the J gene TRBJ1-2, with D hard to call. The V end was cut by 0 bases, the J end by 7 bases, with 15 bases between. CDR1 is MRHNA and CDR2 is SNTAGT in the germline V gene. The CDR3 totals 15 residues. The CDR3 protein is CASSDSRGGLSGYTF. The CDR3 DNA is TGTGCCAGCAGTGACTCGAGAGGAGGGTTGAGTGGCTACACCTTC.

DNA for the CDR3: TGTGCCAGCAGCTTATTCTATTATGGCTACACCTTC. Translated, it gives CASSLFYYGYTF. V and J are TRBV7-2 and TRBJ1-2; D is ambiguous. The V and J ends lost 2 bases and 5 bases respectively, with 6 bases between them. CDR3 length: 12 amino acids. Germline lookup yields CDR1 SGHTA and CDR2 FQGNSA.

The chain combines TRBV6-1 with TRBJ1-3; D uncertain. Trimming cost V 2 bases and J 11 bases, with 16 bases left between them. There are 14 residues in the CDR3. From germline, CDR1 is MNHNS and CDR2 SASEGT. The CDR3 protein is CASSEQYGWNAIYF. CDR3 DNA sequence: TGTGCCAGCAGTGAACAATATGGGTGGAACGCCATATATTTT.

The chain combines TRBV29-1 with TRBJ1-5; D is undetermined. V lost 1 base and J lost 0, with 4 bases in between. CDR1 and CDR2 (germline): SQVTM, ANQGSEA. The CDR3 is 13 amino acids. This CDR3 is CSVEVNSNQPQHF. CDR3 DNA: TGCAGCGTTGAAGTGAATAGCAATCAGCCCCAGCATTTT. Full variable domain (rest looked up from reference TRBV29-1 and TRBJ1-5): SAVISQKPSRDICQRGTSLTIQCQVDSQVTMMFWYRQQPGQSLTLIATANQGSEATYESGFVIDKFPISRPNLTFSTLTVSNMSPEDSSIYLCSVEVNSNQPQHFGDGTRLSIL.

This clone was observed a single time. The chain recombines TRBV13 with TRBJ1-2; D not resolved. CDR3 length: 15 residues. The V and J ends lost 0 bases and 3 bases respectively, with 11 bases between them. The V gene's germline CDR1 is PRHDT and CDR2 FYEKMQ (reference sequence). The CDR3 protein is CASSLGYGNDYGYTF. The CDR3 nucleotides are TGTGCCAGCAGCTTAGGATACGGAAACGACTATGGCTACACCTTC.

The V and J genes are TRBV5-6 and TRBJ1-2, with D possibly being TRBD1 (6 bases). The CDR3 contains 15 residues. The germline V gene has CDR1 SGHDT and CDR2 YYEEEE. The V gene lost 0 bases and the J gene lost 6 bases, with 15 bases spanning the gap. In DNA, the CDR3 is TGTGCCAGCAGCTTGGTGTGGGGGGCGGCGGATGGCTACACCTTC. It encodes CASSLVWGAADGYTF.

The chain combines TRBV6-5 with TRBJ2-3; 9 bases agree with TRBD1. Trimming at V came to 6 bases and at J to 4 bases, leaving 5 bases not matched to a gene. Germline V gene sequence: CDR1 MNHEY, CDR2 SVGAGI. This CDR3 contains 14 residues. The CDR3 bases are TGTGCCAGCAGGGACAGGGGATTATCAGATACGCAGTATTTT. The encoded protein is CASRDRGLSDTQYF.

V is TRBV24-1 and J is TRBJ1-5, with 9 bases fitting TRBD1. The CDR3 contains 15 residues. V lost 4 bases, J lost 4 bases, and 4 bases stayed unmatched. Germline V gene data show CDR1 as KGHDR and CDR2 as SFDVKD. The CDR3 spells CATSESGTGNQPQHF. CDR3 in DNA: TGTGCCACCAGTGAATCCGGGACAGGGAATCAGCCCCAGCATTTT.

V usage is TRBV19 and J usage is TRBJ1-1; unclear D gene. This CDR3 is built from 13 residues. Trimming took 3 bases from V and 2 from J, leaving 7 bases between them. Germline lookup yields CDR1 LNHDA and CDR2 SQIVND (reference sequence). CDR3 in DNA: TGTGCCAGTAGTATTTATATCAACACTGAAGCTTTCTTT. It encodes CASSIYINTEAFF. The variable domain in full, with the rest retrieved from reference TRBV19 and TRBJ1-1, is DGGITQSPKYLFRKEGQNVTLSCEQNLNHDAMYWYRQDPGQGLRLIYYSQIVNDFQKGDIAEGYSVSREKKESFPLTVTSAQKNPTAFYLCASSIYINTEAFFGQGTRLTVV.